This TCR beta chain was profiled in a study of cytomegalovirus exposure and HLA in healthy donors. Findings of the study overall: In a later analysis, TCR association rates varied by HLA locus: DRB1 most, HLA-C fewest.

V was pared by 1 base and J by 1 base, with 7 bases of the junction left unmatched. The germline gives CDR1 MGHRA, CDR2 YSYEKL. This CDR3 has 16 residues. Primers for the PCR totalled 60 Vbeta and 13 Jbeta. Profiling relied on immunoSEQ multiplex PCR, and the TCRdb table lists in-frame clones only, not all of them. The table shows 250,000 or so clones, with more than 75% occurring only once. About this clone: Its antigen is undetermined.

The TCR comes from a human donor in good health. Sequencing was done on a sample of PBMCs. This chain connects TRBV4-1 to TRBJ2-7; 7 bases align to TRBD1. The chain's CDR3 is CASSQVESDRSYEQYF. The CDR3 DNA is TGCGCCAGCAGCCAAGTCGAGTCGGACAGGTCCTACGAGCAGTACTTC.